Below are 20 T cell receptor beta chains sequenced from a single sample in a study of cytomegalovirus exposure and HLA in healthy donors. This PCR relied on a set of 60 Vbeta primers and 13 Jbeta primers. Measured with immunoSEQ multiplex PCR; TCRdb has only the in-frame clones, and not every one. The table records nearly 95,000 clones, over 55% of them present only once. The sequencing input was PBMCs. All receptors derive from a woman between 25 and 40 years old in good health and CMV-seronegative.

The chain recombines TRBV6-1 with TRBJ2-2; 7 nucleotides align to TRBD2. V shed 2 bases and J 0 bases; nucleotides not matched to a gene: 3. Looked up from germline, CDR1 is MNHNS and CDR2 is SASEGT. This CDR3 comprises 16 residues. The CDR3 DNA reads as TGTGCCAGCAGTGAACAGGCGGGGGCGAACACCGGGGAGCTGTTTTTT. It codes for CASSEQAGANTGELFF.

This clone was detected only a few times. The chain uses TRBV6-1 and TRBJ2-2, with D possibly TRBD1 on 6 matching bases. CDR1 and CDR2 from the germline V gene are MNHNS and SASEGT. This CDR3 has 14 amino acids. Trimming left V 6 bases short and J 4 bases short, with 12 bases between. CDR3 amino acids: CASRDQGSTGELFF. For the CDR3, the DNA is TGTGCCAGCAGAGACCAGGGGAGCACCGGGGAGCTGTTTTTT.

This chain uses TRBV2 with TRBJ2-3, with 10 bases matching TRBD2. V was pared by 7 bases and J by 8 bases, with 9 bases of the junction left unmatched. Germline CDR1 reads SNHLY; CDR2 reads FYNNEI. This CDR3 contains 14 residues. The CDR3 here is CASNPSGGAFTQYF. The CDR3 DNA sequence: TGTGCCAGCAACCCCAGCGGGGGGGCGTTTACGCAGTATTTT.

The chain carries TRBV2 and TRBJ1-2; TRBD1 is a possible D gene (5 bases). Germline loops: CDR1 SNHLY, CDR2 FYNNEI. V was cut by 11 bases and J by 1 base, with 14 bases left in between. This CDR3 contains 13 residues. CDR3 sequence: CAVRQTDNYGYTF. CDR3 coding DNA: TGTGCCGTCCGACAGACTGATAACTATGGCTACACCTTC.

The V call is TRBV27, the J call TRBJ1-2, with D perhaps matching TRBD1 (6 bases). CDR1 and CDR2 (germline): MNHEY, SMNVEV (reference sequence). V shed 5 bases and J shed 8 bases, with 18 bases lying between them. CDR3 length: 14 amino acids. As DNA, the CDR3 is TGTGCCAGCAGTATTCGGTACAGGGACGACGGCTACACCTTC. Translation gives CASSIRYRDDGYTF.

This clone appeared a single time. As DNA, the CDR3 is TGTGCCAGCTCACCTGACAGATACGAGCAGTACTTC. Translating it yields CASSPDRYEQYF. The chain combines TRBV18 with TRBJ2-7, with D possibly matching TRBD1 (5 bases). The germline V and J ends were trimmed by 3 bases and 4 bases, with 7 bases remaining between them. Looked up from germline, CDR1 is KGHSH and CDR2 is LQKENI. This CDR3 contains 12 residues.

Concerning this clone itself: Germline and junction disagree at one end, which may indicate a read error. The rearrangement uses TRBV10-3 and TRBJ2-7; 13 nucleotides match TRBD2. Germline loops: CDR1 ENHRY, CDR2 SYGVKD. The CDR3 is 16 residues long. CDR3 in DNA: TGTGCCATCAGTGTAACTAGCGGGAGGGAGCTCTACGAGAAGTACTTC. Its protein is CAISVTSGRELYEKYF.

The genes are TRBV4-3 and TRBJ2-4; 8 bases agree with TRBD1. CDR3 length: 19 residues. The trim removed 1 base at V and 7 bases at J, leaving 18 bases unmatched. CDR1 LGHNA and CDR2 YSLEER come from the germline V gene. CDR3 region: CASSQGTYKQGGTRNIQYF. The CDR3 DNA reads TGCGCCAGCAGCCAAGGGACCTATAAACAGGGGGGTACTCGGAACATTCAGTACTTC.

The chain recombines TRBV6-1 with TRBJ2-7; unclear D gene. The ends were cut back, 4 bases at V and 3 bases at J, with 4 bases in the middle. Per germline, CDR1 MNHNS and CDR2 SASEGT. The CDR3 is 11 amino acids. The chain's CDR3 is CASSVRYEQYF. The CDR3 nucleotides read TGTGCCAGCAGTGTCCGCTACGAGCAGTACTTC.

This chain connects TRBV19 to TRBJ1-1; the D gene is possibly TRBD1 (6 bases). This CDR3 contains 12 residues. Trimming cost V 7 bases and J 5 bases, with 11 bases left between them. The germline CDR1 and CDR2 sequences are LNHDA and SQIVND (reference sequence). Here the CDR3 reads CASIRGKTEAFF. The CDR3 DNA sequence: TGTGCCAGTATAAGGGGGAAAACTGAAGCTTTCTTT.

CDR3 in amino acids: CASSPTGMWETQYF. The CDR3 DNA is TGTGCCAGCAGCCCGACAGGGATGTGGGAGACCCAGTACTTC. The chain has TRBV5-4 and TRBJ2-5; 7 bases are shared with TRBD1. The CDR3 runs 14 residues. V lost 4 bases, J lost 5 bases, and 8 bases stayed unmatched. The V gene's germline CDR1 is SGHNT and CDR2 YYREEE (reference sequence).

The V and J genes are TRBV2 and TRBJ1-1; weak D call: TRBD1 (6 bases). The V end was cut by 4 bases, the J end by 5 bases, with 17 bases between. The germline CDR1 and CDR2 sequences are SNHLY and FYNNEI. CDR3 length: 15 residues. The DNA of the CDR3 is TGTGCCAGCAGTGGGGGACAAAGATCCGGGACTGAAGCTTTCTTT. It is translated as CASSGGQRSGTEAFF. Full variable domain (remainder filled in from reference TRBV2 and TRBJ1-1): EPEVTQTPSHQVTQMGQEVILRCVPISNHLYFYWYRQILGQKVEFLVSFYNNEISEKSEIFDDQFSVERPDGSNFTLKIRSTKLEDSAMYFCASSGGQRSGTEAFFGQGTRLTVV.

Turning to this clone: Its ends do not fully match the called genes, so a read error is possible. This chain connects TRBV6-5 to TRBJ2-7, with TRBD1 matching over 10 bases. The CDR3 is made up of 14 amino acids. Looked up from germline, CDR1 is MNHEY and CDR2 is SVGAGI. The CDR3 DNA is TGTGCCGGCAGTTGGGACAGGGGTGGCTACGAGCAGTACTTC. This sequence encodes CAGSWDRGGYEQYF.

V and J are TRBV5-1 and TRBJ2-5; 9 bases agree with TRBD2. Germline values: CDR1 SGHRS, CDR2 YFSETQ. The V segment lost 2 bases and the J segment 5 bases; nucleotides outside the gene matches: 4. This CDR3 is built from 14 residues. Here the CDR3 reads CASSFAGGPETQYF. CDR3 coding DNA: TGCGCCAGCAGCTTCGCGGGGGGGCCGGAGACCCAGTACTTC. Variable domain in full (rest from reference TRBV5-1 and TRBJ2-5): KAGVTQTPRYLIKTRGQQVTLSCSPISGHRSVSWYQQTPGQGLQFLFEYFSETQRNKGNFPGRFSGRQFSNSRSEMNVSTLELGDSALYLCASSFAGGPETQYFGPGTRLLVL.

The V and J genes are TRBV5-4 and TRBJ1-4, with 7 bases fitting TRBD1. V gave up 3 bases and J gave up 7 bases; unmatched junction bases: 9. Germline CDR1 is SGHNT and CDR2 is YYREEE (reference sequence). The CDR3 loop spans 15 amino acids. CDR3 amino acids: CASSSKQGRSEKLFF. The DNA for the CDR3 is TGTGCCAGCAGCTCTAAACAGGGGAGGAGTGAAAAACTGTTTTTT.

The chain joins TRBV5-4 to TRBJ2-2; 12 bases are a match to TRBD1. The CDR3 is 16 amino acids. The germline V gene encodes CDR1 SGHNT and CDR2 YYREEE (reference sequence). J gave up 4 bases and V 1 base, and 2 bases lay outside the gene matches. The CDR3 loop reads CASSLRDRGPTGELFF. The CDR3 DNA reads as TGTGCCAGCAGCTTGAGGGACAGGGGGCCCACCGGGGAGCTGTTTTTT. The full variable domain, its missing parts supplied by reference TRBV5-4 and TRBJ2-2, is ETGVTQSPTHLIKTRGQQVTLRCSSQSGHNTVSWYQQALGQGPQFIFQYYREEENGRGNFPPRFSGLQFPNYSSELNVNALELDDSALYLCASSLRDRGPTGELFFGEGSRLTVL.

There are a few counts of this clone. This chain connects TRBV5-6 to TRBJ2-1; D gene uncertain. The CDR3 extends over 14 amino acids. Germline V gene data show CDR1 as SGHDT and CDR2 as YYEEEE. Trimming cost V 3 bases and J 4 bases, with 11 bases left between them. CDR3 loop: CASSSGGSYNEQFF. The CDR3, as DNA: TGTGCCAGCAGCTCCGGCGGATCTTACAATGAGCAGTTCTTC.

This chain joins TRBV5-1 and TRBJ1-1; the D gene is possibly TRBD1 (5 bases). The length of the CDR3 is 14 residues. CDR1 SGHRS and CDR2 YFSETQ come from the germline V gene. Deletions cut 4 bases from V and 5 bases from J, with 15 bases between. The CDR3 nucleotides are TGCGCCAGCAGCGTCGGGTCGGGGGAAACTGAAGCTTTCTTT. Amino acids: CASSVGSGETEAFF.

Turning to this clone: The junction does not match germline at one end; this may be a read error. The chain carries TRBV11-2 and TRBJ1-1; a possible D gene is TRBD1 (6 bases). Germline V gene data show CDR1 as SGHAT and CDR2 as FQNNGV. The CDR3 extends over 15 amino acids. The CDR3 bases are TGTGCCAGCAGTTTAGGGGGAGAACACAGGGATGAAGCTTTCTTT. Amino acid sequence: CASSLGGEHRDEAFF. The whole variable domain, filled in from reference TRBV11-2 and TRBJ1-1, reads EAGVAQSPRYKIIEKRQSVAFWCNPISGHATLYWYQQILGQGPKLLIQFQNNGVVDDSQLPKDRFSAERLKGVDSTLKIQPAKLEDSAVYLCASSLGGEHRDEAFFGQGTRLTVV.

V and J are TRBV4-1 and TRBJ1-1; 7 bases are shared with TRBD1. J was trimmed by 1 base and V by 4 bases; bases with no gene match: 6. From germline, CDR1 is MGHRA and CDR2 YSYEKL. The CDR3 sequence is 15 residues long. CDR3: CASSLRQGPNTEAFF. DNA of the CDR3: TGCGCCAGCAGCCTACGACAGGGTCCGAACACTGAAGCTTTCTTT.